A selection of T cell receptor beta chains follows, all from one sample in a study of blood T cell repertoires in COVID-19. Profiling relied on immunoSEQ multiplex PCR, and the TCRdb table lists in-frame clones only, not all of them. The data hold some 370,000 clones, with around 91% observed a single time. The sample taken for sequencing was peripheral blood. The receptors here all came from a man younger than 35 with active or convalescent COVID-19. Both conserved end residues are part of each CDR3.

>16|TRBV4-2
CASSQESTKSGNTIYF
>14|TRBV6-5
CASSHRQGAYEQYF
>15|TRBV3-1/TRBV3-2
CASSLLRGENSPLHF
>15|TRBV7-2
CASSLSNRDNQPQHF
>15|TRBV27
CASRREQGGFEKLFF
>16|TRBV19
CASSIGGGSYYNEQFF
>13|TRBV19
CATEQGAGETQYF
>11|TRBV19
CASSQGTSWFF
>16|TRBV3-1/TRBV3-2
CASSQGSRSRGYGYTF
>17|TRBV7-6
CASSSPGLAGAQETQYF
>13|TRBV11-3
CASRDRWKDTQYF
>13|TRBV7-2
CASTGGATDTQYF
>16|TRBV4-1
CASSQDLFGGGTEAFF
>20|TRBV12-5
CASGSPGTPPWRDSRNEQFF
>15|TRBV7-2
CASSLRLDRIHEQYF
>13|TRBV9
CASSVGTAYEQYF
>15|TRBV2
CASSGRGASNQPQHF
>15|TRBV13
CASSGTGLSTVMAFF
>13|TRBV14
CASSDSLSTEAFF
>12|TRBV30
CAWSERLAEQFF
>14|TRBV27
CASSFWGGNQPQHF
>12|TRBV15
CATSRDFLEAFF